A selection of T cell receptor beta chains follows, all from one sample in a study of control samples from healthy donors and cancer patients. This table comes from immunoSEQ multiplex PCR, and its TCRdb copy is limited to in-frame clones, with some not included. This sample contains about 190,000 clones. The sequencing sample was made of blood. These receptors were collected from a woman aged 30 to 39 in good health. The CDR3 runs from the conserved cysteine through the conserved F or W. D genes are given only for firm matches.

>TRBD1|TRBV3-1/TRBV3-2|TRBJ1-5
CASSLKSGGHQPQHF
TGTGCCAGCAGCCTAAAGTCAGGGGGCCATCAGCCCCAGCATTTT
>.|TRBV7-9|TRBJ1-5
CASSPKGQPQHF
TGTGCCAGCAGCCCCAAGGGGCAGCCCCAGCATTTT
>.|TRBV6-5|TRBJ1-6
CASNKGHNSPLHF
TGTGCCAGCAATAAGGGCCATAATTCACCCCTCCACTTT
>.|TRBV19|TRBJ1-6
CASSSYPYSPLHF
TGTGCCAGTAGTTCCTACCCCTATTCACCCCTCCACTTT
>.|TRBV6-5|TRBJ1-2
CASTGDPSAHYGYTF
TGTGCCAGCACGGGCGACCCCTCAGCCCACTATGGCTACACCTTC
>TRBD1|TRBV10-1|TRBJ2-7
CASSDPRTGGVSYEQYF
TGCGCCAGCAGTGATCCCCGTACAGGGGGCGTCTCCTACGAGCAGTACTTC
>.|TRBV6-6|TRBJ2-1
CASKGTLYNEQFF
TGTGCCAGCAAAGGGACACTTTACAATGAGCAGTTCTTC
>.|TRBV12-3/TRBV12-4|TRBJ2-7
CASSSDGGYEQYF
TGTGCCAGCAGTTCGGACGGAGGGTACGAGCAGTACTTC
>.|TRBV6-5|TRBJ2-7
CASSYSPGSGSYEQYF
TGTGCCAGCAGTTACTCCCCCGGATCAGGGTCCTACGAGCAGTACTTC
>.|TRBV18|TRBJ1-2
CASSPPRSGGYTF
TGTGCCAGCTCACCACCAAGGAGTGGGGGCTACACCTTC
>.|TRBV28|TRBJ2-7
CASRAPGGGLYEQYF
TGTGCCAGCAGGGCCCCGGGCGGGGGCCTCTACGAGCAGTACTTC
>.|TRBV24-1|TRBJ1-2
CAILETPYGYTF
TGTGCCATCCTTGAGACCCCTTATGGCTACACCTTC
>.|TRBV9|TRBJ1-1
CASSVDGQEAFF
TGTGCCAGCAGCGTAGATGGACAAGAAGCTTTCTTT
>.|TRBV6-1|TRBJ1-2
CASSEGRRTFYGYTF
TGTGCCAGCAGTGAAGGGCGACGGACGTTCTATGGCTACACCTTC
>.|TRBV10-3|TRBJ1-5
CATSSTGRRGSNQPQHF
TGTGCCACTTCAAGTACAGGGAGGAGGGGGAGCAATCAGCCCCAGCATTTT
>.|TRBV7-9|TRBJ2-1
CASSLLGAGVGEQFF
TGTGCCAGCAGCTTGTTGGGGGCCGGGGTCGGTGAGCAGTTCTTC
>.|TRBV5-1|TRBJ2-7
CASSLGQYPGARGPRGEQYF
TGCGCCAGCAGCTTGGGACAGTACCCAGGCGCCCGTGGTCCCCGGGGCGAGCAGTACTTC
>.|TRBV5-5|TRBJ1-2
CASSLDYGGLGYTF
TGTGCCAGCAGCTTGGACTACGGAGGGCTTGGCTACACCTTC
>.|TRBV4-3|TRBJ1-3
CASSQDRADSGNTIYF
TGCGCCAGCAGCCAAGATAGAGCCGACTCTGGAAACACCATATATTTT
>.|TRBV1|TRBJ1-5
CTSSQEGTQTDQPQHF
TGCACCAGCAGCCAAGAAGGCACTCAGACCGATCAGCCCCAGCATTTT
>.|TRBV27|TRBJ2-5
CASSLSFGDQTQYF
TGTGCCAGCAGTTTATCATTTGGGGACCAGACCCAGTACTTC
>.|TRBV6-5|TRBJ2-7
CAIDGRRDDEQYF
TGTGCCATCGACGGGCGCAGGGACGACGAGCAGTACTTC
>TRBD2|TRBV9|TRBJ2-1
CASSVGSSGGYNEQFF
TGTGCCAGCAGCGTAGGAAGTAGCGGGGGGTACAATGAGCAGTTCTTC
>.|TRBV3-1/TRBV3-2|TRBJ1-1
CASSQVAALNTEAFF
TGTGCCAGCAGCCAAGTGGCCGCTTTGAACACTGAAGCTTTCTTT
>TRBD2|TRBV19|TRBJ2-3
CASGARGGTDTQYF
TGTGCCAGCGGGGCGCGGGGGGGAACAGATACGCAGTATTTT
>TRBD2|TRBV9|TRBJ2-3
CASNAGGYTDTQYF
TGTGCCAGCAACGCGGGGGGGTACACAGATACGCAGTATTTT
>.|TRBV5-1|TRBJ1-3
CASSLAGRGTGNTIYF
TGCGCCAGCAGCTTGGCCGGGCGGGGTACTGGAAACACCATATATTTT
>.|TRBV5-6|TRBJ1-3
CASSLGVWISGNTIYF
TGTGCCAGCAGCTTGGGCGTGTGGATCTCTGGAAACACCATATATTTT
>.|TRBV4-1|TRBJ1-3
CASSQLYRESGNTIYF
TGCGCCAGCAGCCAACTTTACAGGGAATCTGGAAACACCATATATTTT
>.|TRBV4-1|TRBJ1-1
CASFQGAEAFF
TGCGCCAGCTTTCAGGGCGCTGAAGCTTTCTTT
>.|TRBV24-1|TRBJ2-1
CATSDLGEDIYNEQFF
TGTGCCACCAGTGATTTGGGGGAGGACATCTACAATGAGCAGTTCTTC
>TRBD2|TRBV4-3|TRBJ2-1
CASSQETGGVYNEQFF
TGCGCCAGCAGCCAAGAAACCGGGGGGGTTTACAATGAGCAGTTCTTC
>.|TRBV5-1|TRBJ2-7
CASSHPGPYEQYF
TGCGCCAGCAGCCACCCAGGGCCCTACGAGCAGTACTTC
>.|TRBV30|TRBJ1-2
CAWIRSRLGYYGYTF
TGTGCCTGGATACGCAGCAGGCTCGGGTACTATGGCTACACCTTC
>.|TRBV7-6|TRBJ2-2
CASSLFAGASTGELFF
TGTGCCAGCAGCTTATTCGCAGGGGCATCCACCGGGGAGCTGTTTTTT
>.|TRBV15|TRBJ1-6
CATNMYSSYNSPLHF
TGTGCCACCAATATGTATAGCTCCTATAATTCACCCCTCCACTTT
>TRBD1|TRBV6-6|TRBJ2-5
CASSVHDRGVLTQYF
TGTGCCAGCAGTGTTCATGACAGGGGCGTGTTGACCCAGTACTTC
>TRBD2|TRBV28|TRBJ2-7
CASIRGGSSYEQYF
TGTGCCAGCATTCGGGGGGGGTCCTCCTACGAGCAGTACTTC
>.|TRBV6-2/TRBV6-3|TRBJ2-5
CASSIGYGAGETQYF
TGTGCCAGCAGTATAGGGTACGGGGCGGGGGAGACCCAGTACTTC
>.|TRBV6-6|TRBJ1-5
CASSQTPVARRYSNQPQHF
TGTGCCAGCAGTCAAACGCCCGTTGCCAGGAGGTATAGCAATCAGCCCCAGCATTTT
>.|TRBV6-5|TRBJ2-7
CASHRVQGEQYF
TGTGCCAGCCACAGGGTGCAGGGGGAGCAGTACTTC
>TRBD1|TRBV6-4|TRBJ1-2
CASSDRTGRGYGYTF
TGTGCCAGCAGTGACAGGACAGGGAGAGGGTATGGCTACACCTTC
>TRBD1|TRBV11-2|TRBJ1-2
CASSFGTGGDYGYTF
TGTGCCAGCAGCTTTGGGACAGGGGGGGATTATGGCTACACCTTC
>TRBD1|TRBV28|TRBJ2-1
CASSLLDRGHNEQFF
TGTGCCAGCAGTTTATTAGACAGGGGACACAATGAGCAGTTCTTC
>.|TRBV7-2|TRBJ1-4
CASSLAGGVSTNEKLFF
TGTGCCAGCAGTCTAGCGGGTGGAGTTTCTACTAATGAAAAACTGTTTTTT
>.|TRBV28|TRBJ1-4
CASSMAGATNEKLFF
TGTGCCAGCAGTATGGCAGGGGCGACTAATGAAAAACTGTTTTTT
>.|TRBV3-1/TRBV3-2|TRBJ2-5
CASSGEEETQYF
TGTGCCAGCAGCGGGGAAGAAGAGACCCAGTACTTC
>.|TRBV28|TRBJ2-4
CASSVAYRKNIQYF
TGTGCCAGCAGTGTCGCATACCGAAAAAACATTCAGTACTTC
>.|TRBV7-9|TRBJ2-1
CASTTDSRGQFF
TGTGCCAGCACCACAGACTCGAGGGGGCAGTTCTTC
>.|TRBV7-8|TRBJ1-5
CASSLEARRQPQHF
TGTGCCAGCAGCTTAGAGGCCCGCCGTCAGCCCCAGCATTTT
>.|TRBV11-1|TRBJ1-2
CASSPRTVNYGYTF
TGTGCCAGCAGCCCTCGGACAGTTAACTATGGCTACACCTTC
>TRBD1|TRBV11-2|TRBJ2-7
CASSTDRGLPYEQYF
TGTGCCAGCAGTACAGACAGGGGGCTCCCCTACGAGCAGTACTTC
>.|TRBV5-4|TRBJ2-7
CASSLGLGVGQYF
TGTGCCAGCAGCTTGGGACTAGGTGTGGGGCAGTACTTC
>TRBD1|TRBV6-6|TRBJ2-4
CASRFPTGMAVMEYF
TGTGCCAGCAGATTCCCGACAGGGATGGCGGTAATGGAGTACTTC
>.|TRBV7-9|TRBJ1-3
CASSLITVAGNTIYF
TGTGCCAGCAGCTTGATTACCGTCGCTGGAAACACCATATATTTT
>TRBD1|TRBV6-2/TRBV6-3|TRBJ2-6
CASSYVTGGISGANVLTF
TGTGCCAGCAGTTACGTGACAGGGGGGATCTCTGGGGCCAACGTCCTGACTTTC
>TRBD1|TRBV4-1|TRBJ2-7
CASSQGDRWDEQYF
TGCGCCAGCAGCCAAGGGGACAGGTGGGACGAGCAGTACTTC